This TCR beta chain was sequenced during a study of blood T cell repertoires in COVID-19. Study details: PBMCs, B-cell-depleted T cells, or T cells provided the cDNA or gDNA that made up the material.

In the original workflow: By means of reference gene primer amplification, nucleated cell counts were estimated. Some clones are missing from TCRdb's copy, which holds only in-frame ones; the method was immunoSEQ multiplex PCR. The V and J calls and clone size were taken over from that table, and D and trimming were inferred from the DNA. The sample shows about 80,000 clones, about four fifths of them seen only once. Sequenced material: peripheral blood. The clonotype comes from a woman in her 40s with active or convalescent COVID-19.

The CDR3 nucleotides are TGTGCCTGGAGGGGAGGCGGGGGAAACACCATATATTTT. It codes for CAWRGGGGNTIYF. This chain joins TRBV30 and TRBJ1-3; unclear D gene. V dropped 3 bases and J dropped 4 bases, with 10 bases sitting between them. Looked up from germline, CDR1 is GTSNPN and CDR2 is SVGIG (reference sequence). This CDR3 has 13 amino acids.